Shown below are 25 T cell receptor beta chains from a single sample sequenced in a study of blood T cell repertoires in COVID-19. Assay: immunoSEQ multiplex PCR; the TCRdb copy retains only in-frame clones and omits some. The sample yields some 300,000 clones, about 90% seen once. Source material: peripheral blood. The receptors shown here come from a woman in her 30s with COVID-19, enrolled during active disease.

V and J are TRBV28 and TRBJ1-2; 7 bases are shared with TRBD1. Germline V gene lookup returns CDR1 MDHEN and CDR2 SYDVKM. This CDR3 spans 16 amino acids. After removal of 2 bases from V and 6 bases from J, the junction contained 12 bases not matched to a gene. For the CDR3, the DNA is TGTGCCAGCAGTTTACCCGGGACAGTACTACCCCATGGCTACACCTTC. As protein: CASSLPGTVLPHGYTF.

The genes are TRBV9 and TRBJ1-6, with D maybe TRBD1 (6 bases). The germline V gene encodes CDR1 SGDLS and CDR2 YYNGEE. Trimming stripped 4 bases from V and 7 bases from J, with 12 bases between. The CDR3 is made up of 14 amino acids. The CDR3 loop reads CASSPRTANSPLHF. The DNA of the CDR3 is TGTGCCAGCAGCCCGAGGACAGCCAATTCACCCCTCCACTTT.

V is TRBV5-5 and J is TRBJ1-6; D may be TRBD1 (6 bases). The germline CDR1 and CDR2 sequences are SGHKS and YYEKEE (reference sequence). V lost 4 bases to trimming and J lost 13 bases, with 21 bases between them. This CDR3 comprises 15 residues. The CDR3 here is CASSTQGQFSFPLHF. CDR3 coding DNA: TGTGCCAGCAGCACCCAGGGACAATTTTCTTTTCCCCTCCACTTT.

The chain couples TRBV6-5 to TRBJ1-1; 11 positions agree with TRBD1. The CDR3 runs 13 residues. V lost 8 bases, J lost 3 bases, and 2 bases stayed unmatched. CDR1 is MNHEY, CDR2 SVGAGI, per germline. The CDR3 DNA follows: TGTGCCAGCCAGGGACAGGGGGACACTGAAGCTTTCTTT. Its translation: CASQGQGDTEAFF.

The rearrangement uses TRBV9 and TRBJ1-2; D gene ambiguous. The V end was cut by 2 bases, the J end by 3 bases, with 8 bases between. Germline V gene lookup returns CDR1 SGDLS and CDR2 YYNGEE. The CDR3 is 13 amino acids. CDR3 sequence: CASSVTVYYGYTF. CDR3 DNA sequence: TGTGCCAGCAGCGTTACAGTGTACTATGGCTACACCTTC.

The rearrangement joins TRBV7-3 to TRBJ2-7; D is possibly TRBD2 (6 bases). The CDR3 is 15 residues long. The germline V gene encodes CDR1 SGHTA and CDR2 FQGTGA. The V gene lost 5 bases and the J gene lost 0 bases, with 14 bases spanning the gap. DNA of the CDR3: TGTGCCAGCAGCCCGGGACTCCTGAGCTCCTACGAGCAGTACTTC. Its protein product is CASSPGLLSSYEQYF.

V gene TRBV5-1 combines with J gene TRBJ1-1, with unresolved D. Germline V CDR1 and CDR2: SGHRS, YFSETQ. CDR3 length: 13 residues. Trimming took off 2 bases at V and 1 base at J, with 6 bases between the two ends. CDR3 bases: TGCGCCAGCAGCTTTACATGGAACACTGAAGCTTTCTTT. Amino acid sequence: CASSFTWNTEAFF.

This chain joins TRBV7-9 and TRBJ1-4; 10 nucleotides line up with TRBD1. Germline lookup yields CDR1 SEHNR and CDR2 FQNEAQ (reference sequence). CDR3 size: 15 residues. V was pared by 5 bases and J by 8 bases, with 8 bases of the junction left unmatched. CDR3 protein: CASSPRQGAREKLFF. CDR3 DNA sequence: TGTGCCAGCAGCCCTCGACAGGGGGCGCGGGAAAAACTGTTTTTT.

This chain uses TRBV27 with TRBJ1-2; possible D gene TRBD1, 5 bases. Trimming shortened V by 5 bases and J by 4 bases, and 23 bases separated the two germline ends. This CDR3 has 17 amino acids. CDR1 and CDR2 from the germline V gene are MNHEY and SMNVEV (reference sequence). CDR3 bases: TGTGCCAGCAGTCCCCCCGGGGGTGAGCTTATGGCCTATGGCTACACCTTC. Translating it yields CASSPPGGELMAYGYTF.

This rearrangement joins TRBV24-1 to TRBJ2-5, with D possibly TRBD1 on 7 matching bases. The ends were cut back, 4 bases at V and 2 bases at J, with 16 bases in the middle. Germline loops: CDR1 KGHDR, CDR2 SFDVKD. The CDR3 covers 16 residues. As DNA, the CDR3 is TGTGCCACCAGTGACCCTGCCCAGGGGGGTCAAGAGACCCAGTACTTC. This codes for CATSDPAQGGQETQYF.

The chain recombines TRBV29-1 with TRBJ1-1; D possibly corresponds to TRBD1 (6 bases). V was cut by 7 bases and J by 6 bases, with 18 bases left in between. This CDR3 is 13 amino acids long. Germline CDR1 reads SQVTM; CDR2 reads ANQGSEA. The CDR3 nucleotides are TGCAGCGCGCTCGGAGGACAGCGCCCTGAAGCTTTCTTT. Translating gives CSALGGQRPEAFF.

The CDR3 spells CASRGGSNEQFF. CDR3 nucleotides: TGTGCCAGCAGGGGGGGTTCAAATGAGCAGTTCTTC. The rearrangement uses TRBV6-6 and TRBJ2-1, with a tentative D call TRBD2 (6 bases). Germline V CDR1 and CDR2: MNHNY, SVGAGI (reference sequence). Deletions cut 6 bases from V and 7 bases from J, with 10 bases between. CDR3 length equals 12 residues.

The rearrangement joins TRBV27 to TRBJ1-6; D not resolved. The ends were cut back, 4 bases at V and 5 bases at J, with 9 bases in the middle. Germline V gene lookup returns CDR1 MNHEY and CDR2 SMNVEV (reference sequence). This CDR3 comprises 14 residues. In DNA form, the CDR3 reads TGTGCCAGCAGTTGGCCGAATGATAATTCACCCCTCCACTTT. Translated, it gives CASSWPNDNSPLHF.

The table lists this clone with a count of one. The junction shows a germline mismatch at one end, possibly a read error. The rearrangement joins TRBV5-1 to TRBJ2-2, with 9 bases aligning to TRBD2. The CDR3 covers 18 residues. Germline CDR1 SGHRS, CDR2 YFSETQ. The CDR3 region is CARSLAVLRGGNTGELFF. The CDR3 nucleotides read TGCGCCCGCAGCTTGGCCGTCTTGCGGGGGGGAAACACCGGGGAGCTGTTTTTT. The full variable domain, its missing parts supplied by reference TRBV5-1 and TRBJ2-2, is KAGVTQTPRYLIKTRGQQVTLSCSPISGHRSVSWYQQTPGQGLQFLFEYFSETQRNKGNFPGRFSGRQFSNSRSEMNVSTLELGDSALYLCARSLAVLRGGNTGELFFGEGSRLTVL.

The sample holds many counts of this clone. This sequence joins TRBV29-1 and TRBJ1-1, with unresolved D. The CDR3 runs to 12 residues. Trimming shortened V by 1 base and J by 1 base, and 4 bases separated the two germline ends. Germline V CDR1 and CDR2: SQVTM, ANQGSEA. CDR3: CSVEAGNTEAFF. The DNA for the CDR3 is TGCAGCGTTGAAGCAGGGAACACTGAAGCTTTCTTT. Variable domain in full (rest from reference TRBV29-1 and TRBJ1-1): SAVISQKPSRDICQRGTSLTIQCQVDSQVTMMFWYRQQPGQSLTLIATANQGSEATYESGFVIDKFPISRPNLTFSTLTVSNMSPEDSSIYLCSVEAGNTEAFFGQGTRLTVV.

This chain links TRBV2 with TRBJ2-1, with D hard to call. Germline CDR1 and CDR2: SNHLY and FYNNEI. This CDR3 is 12 amino acids long. V was clipped by 7 bases and J by 12 bases, with 16 bases between them. CDR3 sequence reads: CASTMNRIVQFF. The DNA for the CDR3 is TGTGCCAGCACTATGAACAGAATCGTGCAGTTCTTC.

V is TRBV28 and J is TRBJ1-4; tentative D call: TRBD1 (6 bases). The V end lost 5 bases, the J end lost 5 bases, and 15 bases lay between the germline ends. This CDR3 has 15 amino acids. In germline, CDR1 is MDHEN, CDR2 SYDVKM. CDR3 loop: CASSTWTDLNEKLFF. CDR3 DNA: TGTGCCAGCAGTACCTGGACAGACCTGAATGAAAAACTGTTTTTT.

The J gene is TRBJ2-3, the V gene TRBV10-3, with TRBD2 identical over 7 bases. CDR3 length equals 16 residues. After removal of 4 bases from V and 5 bases from J, the junction contained 12 bases not matched to a gene. Germline CDR1 and CDR2: ENHRY and SYGVKD. CDR3 bases: TGTGCCATCAGTGGAGGGTCGGGGGGAACGAGAGATACGCAGTATTTT. Its translation: CAISGGSGGTRDTQYF.

This clone was counted between two and nine times. In the same sample, other DNA sequences code for this CDR3. The rearrangement joins TRBV5-4 to TRBJ2-1; D remains unclear. V lost 0 bases and J 7 bases, leaving 5 bases between the germline ends. The CDR3 has 12 residues. Per germline, CDR1 SGHNT and CDR2 YYREEE (reference sequence). The CDR3, as DNA: TGTGCCAGCAGCTTGGACCGGAATGAGCAGTTCTTC. This sequence encodes CASSLDRNEQFF.

The chain links TRBV4-1 to TRBJ1-4, with a weak D call TRBD1 (5 bases). CDR1 and CDR2 (germline): MGHRA, YSYEKL. Trimming took 3 bases from V and 11 from J, leaving 19 bases between them. The CDR3 loop spans 15 amino acids. The CDR3 DNA follows: TGCGCCAGCAGCCAGGACATCGGTAGGCCCGGGAAACTGTTTTTT. Protein: CASSQDIGRPGKLFF.

V gene TRBV7-9 combines with J gene TRBJ2-6; no definite D call. The CDR3 covers 18 residues. The ends were cut back, 5 bases at V and 0 bases at J, with 17 bases in the middle. Germline V gene data show CDR1 as SEHNR and CDR2 as FQNEAQ (reference sequence). This chain's CDR3 is CASSPLTDTLSGANVLTF. The CDR3 bases are TGTGCCAGCAGCCCCCTTACAGATACCCTCTCTGGGGCCAACGTCCTGACTTTC.

The chain recombines TRBV7-2 with TRBJ1-1; 9 nucleotides line up with TRBD1. Germline V gene sequence: CDR1 SGHTA, CDR2 FQGNSA. V lost 3 bases and J lost 0; bases outside the gene matches: 5. CDR3 size: 16 residues. The CDR3 sequence is CASSLWTGALNTEAFF. The CDR3 DNA sequence: TGTGCCAGCAGCTTGTGGACAGGGGCCCTGAACACTGAAGCTTTCTTT.

This sequence joins TRBV11-3 and TRBJ1-1; perhaps TRBD1 as D (6 bases). Trimming took off 1 base at V and 3 bases at J, with 9 bases between the two ends. The CDR3 loop spans 14 amino acids. CDR1 is SGHNT and CDR2 is YENEEA in the germline V gene. The CDR3 region has the DNA TGTGCCAGCAGCTTAGGAGGGGGAGACACTGAAGCTTTCTTT. This gives the protein CASSLGGGDTEAFF.

V gene TRBV4-1 combines with J gene TRBJ2-2, with D possibly TRBD1 on 6 matching bases. V was shortened by 4 bases and J by 6 bases, with 12 bases between the two germline ends. This CDR3 has 14 residues. Germline CDR1 is MGHRA and CDR2 is YSYEKL. The CDR3 region has the DNA TGCGCCAGCAGCCTCCTAGGGGGATCCGGGGAGCTGTTTTTT. It is translated as CASSLLGGSGELFF.

There are a few counts of this clone. This chain uses TRBV19 with TRBJ2-3; maybe TRBD2 (6 bases). CDR1 and CDR2 from the germline V gene are LNHDA and SQIVND (reference sequence). Trimming removed 1 base from V and 0 bases from J, with 11 bases in between. This CDR3 is built from 16 residues. The CDR3 loop is CASSIGTTSSTDTQYF. DNA for the CDR3: TGTGCCAGTAGTATAGGGACTACCTCGAGCACAGATACGCAGTATTTT.